What follows is one T cell receptor (beta chain) and its context. Its antigen remains unidentified. No much larger clone is present one base from it, and per-base qualities are unavailable. Participants in the prospective study were aged 18 to 89 years, lived in more than 20 United States geographic areas, and enrolled through a virtual design. In the prospective study, cohorts were assigned on the basis of participant-reported clinical history obtained from a screening survey and a study questionnaire. ImmuneRACE Cohort 3 recovered participants were defined by two consecutive negative NP/OP PCR tests, healthcare professional clearance, or symptom resolution. In the prospective study, whole blood, serum and a nasopharyngeal or oropharyngeal swab were collected from each participant by mobile phlebotomists. Prospective study participants could optionally give additional blood draws and questionnaires over an approximately two-month period. Prospective study blood samples were shipped either frozen or at room temperature before DNA extraction.

The sample comes from a study of blood T cell repertoires in COVID-19 (dated by TCRdb to the early 2020s). Study-wide context: Samples from collaborators originated in the United States, Italy and Spain and spanned both the acute and convalescent phases of COVID-19. The prospective study material was composed of cDNA or gDNA derived from T cells, B-cell-depleted T cells, or PBMCs. The dataset comprised deeply sampled blood TCRbeta repertoires from subjects exposed to, actively infected with, or recovered from COVID-19. The repertoires were released in a freely available public database meant as a resource for research on the immune response to SARS-CoV-2. Samples came from the ongoing ImmuneRACE study (first 160 participants) plus 1,254 subjects from 6 global collaborators. The sample metadata nearly always contained a de-identified subject ID, COVID-19 status, age in years and sex. Where available, HLA class I and class II types were taken from metadata supplied by the sample provider and were not determined by assay-based typing.

TCRbeta CDR3 regions were amplified from genomic DNA using the immunoSEQ Assay, a bias-controlled multiplex PCR. From the authors' description of their analysis: Nucleated cell counts per sample were estimated from amplification of reference gene primers within the assay. To quantify the absolute abundance of each unique TCRbeta CDR3 rearrangement, sequence reads were collapsed and filtered. For each sample, productive Simpson clonality was calculated by taking the square root of Simpson's diversity index across productive rearrangements. Here the immuneACCESS table is served through TCRdb, limited to in-frame sequences with V and J called. Missing clones are a known gap in these copies; in checked studies unresolved V genes cover under half, and the rest lacks a known reason. Clone size and V and J calls were adopted from that table, with D and trimming inferred from the DNA. Within this sample are 250,000 or so clones, with approximately 83% of them counted one time only. The ten largest clones capture over 1.5% of the sample.

According to the germline V gene (reference sequence), CDR1 reads LNHDA and CDR2 reads SQIVND. V lost 7 bases and J lost 6 bases; the stretch between them is 22 bases long. From its cysteine to its phenylalanine, the CDR3 spans 16 amino acids. Only CDR3 DNA is held: 48 bases, read in frame from base 1. The paper's findings and limits, for the study overall: The quantity of clinical and demographic metadata differed by source and by participant and was supplied without curation.

This sequence originates from a woman in her fifties or sixties who had recovered from COVID-19. Material: PBMCs or T cells enriched from blood (not recorded which). Recombination linked TRBV19 to TRBJ1-5; a confident D gene designation cannot be given. The bases read TGTGCCAGTAAAGTTGGGAGGGATTTAGTTGCTCAGCCCCAGCATTTT. Its coded protein is CASKVGRDLVAQPQHF.